This entry lists 27 T cell receptor beta chains sequenced from one sample in a study of PD-L1 blockade in urothelial cancer. Assay: immunoSEQ multiplex PCR; the TCRdb copy retains only in-frame clones and omits some. Of under 55,000 clones in the sample, roughly 80% were seen once. Documented time point: pretreatment peripheral blood. Here the sequenced sample was PBMCs, taken around atezolizumab (anti-PD-L1) treatment. These receptors all stem from an older man with urothelial cancer.

The V and J genes are TRBV10-1 and TRBJ1-1; weak D call: TRBD1 (5 bases). Trimming left V 0 bases short and J 5 bases short, with 13 bases between. The CDR3 spans 15 residues. Germline loops: CDR1 WNHNN, CDR2 SYGVQD (reference sequence). The CDR3: CASSESGGGGTEAFF. The CDR3 region has the DNA TGCGCCAGCAGTGAGTCAGGTGGGGGGGGAACTGAAGCTTTCTTT.

This chain uses TRBV9 with TRBJ2-3, with 8 bases identical to TRBD2. Germline V gene lookup returns CDR1 SGDLS and CDR2 YYNGEE. CDR3 length: 14 residues. V was clipped by 2 bases and J by 5 bases; unmatched bases: 4. In DNA form, the CDR3 reads TGTGCCAGCAGCGTTAGCGGGAAACTAGATACGCAGTATTTT. It yields the protein CASSVSGKLDTQYF.

The chain uses TRBV25-1 and TRBJ2-6, with a possible D match to TRBD1 (5 bases). CDR3 length: 16 amino acids. CDR1 is MGHDK, CDR2 SYGVNS, per germline. Trimming stripped 4 bases from V and 0 bases from J, with 10 bases between. DNA of the CDR3: TGTGCCAGCAGTGTCCAGGACAACTCTGGGGCCAACGTCCTGACTTTC. Its protein is CASSVQDNSGANVLTF.

V and J are TRBV5-1 and TRBJ2-2; TRBD1 agrees at 8 bases. The CDR3 contains 14 residues. Germline V CDR1 and CDR2: SGHRS, YFSETQ. J was trimmed by 5 bases and V by 6 bases; bases with no gene match: 6. CDR3 residues: CASTTGEGTGELFF. The CDR3 DNA follows: TGCGCCAGCACGACAGGGGAAGGGACCGGGGAGCTGTTTTTT.

This chain links TRBV11-2 with TRBJ2-1; 8 bases match TRBD1. Germline V gene lookup returns CDR1 SGHAT and CDR2 FQNNGV. The CDR3 loop spans 15 amino acids. The trim removed 2 bases at V and 3 bases at J, leaving 3 bases unmatched. The CDR3 protein is CASSLQGANYNEQFF. The CDR3 DNA sequence: TGTGCCAGCAGCTTACAGGGGGCAAACTACAATGAGCAGTTCTTC. The full variable domain, with the rest looked up from reference TRBV11-2 and TRBJ2-1, is EAGVAQSPRYKIIEKRQSVAFWCNPISGHATLYWYQQILGQGPKLLIQFQNNGVVDDSQLPKDRFSAERLKGVDSTLKIQPAKLEDSAVYLCASSLQGANYNEQFFGPGTRLTVL.

The rearrangement joins TRBV5-1 to TRBJ2-5; possible D gene TRBD1, 7 bases. The CDR3 extends over 13 amino acids. V gave up 4 bases and J gave up 4 bases, with 11 bases separating them. Germline-derived CDR1 and CDR2 are SGHRS and YFSETQ. CDR3 protein: CASSVQGGETQYF. The CDR3, as DNA: TGCGCCAGCAGCGTCCAGGGGGGAGAGACCCAGTACTTC. The full variable domain, its missing parts supplied by reference TRBV5-1 and TRBJ2-5, is KAGVTQTPRYLIKTRGQQVTLSCSPISGHRSVSWYQQTPGQGLQFLFEYFSETQRNKGNFPGRFSGRQFSNSRSEMNVSTLELGDSALYLCASSVQGGETQYFGPGTRLLVL.

This sequence joins TRBV7-2 and TRBJ2-1; 7 bases agree with TRBD1. The CDR3 is 15 residues long. The V and J ends lost 5 bases and 5 bases, in that order; junction bases with no gene match: 9. Per germline, CDR1 SGHTA and CDR2 FQGNSA. CDR3: CASSQGTEAHNEQFF. The DNA of the CDR3 is TGTGCCAGCAGCCAGGGGACAGAAGCACACAATGAGCAGTTCTTC.

The V and J genes are TRBV27 and TRBJ1-5, with 10 bases identical to TRBD1. CDR1 MNHEY and CDR2 SMNVEV come from the germline V gene (reference sequence). CDR3 length: 16 residues. The ends lost 8 bases at V and 0 bases at J; junction bases unmatched: 7. The CDR3 coding sequence is TGTGCCAGCCCTTCCCGGGACAGGGGTAGCAATCAGCCCCAGCATTTT. It yields the protein CASPSRDRGSNQPQHF.

V usage is TRBV7-3 and J usage is TRBJ2-1; D is possibly TRBD2 (6 bases). Germline CDR1 SGHTA, CDR2 FQGTGA. The CDR3 extends over 16 amino acids. V was clipped by 5 bases and J by 0 bases, with 14 bases between them. The CDR3 here is CASSPWGEGSYNEQFF. CDR3 DNA sequence: TGTGCCAGCAGCCCCTGGGGGGAAGGCTCCTACAATGAGCAGTTCTTC. Supplemented by reference TRBV7-3 and TRBJ2-1, the full variable domain reads GAGVSQTPSNKVTEKGKYVELRCDPISGHTALYWYRQSLGQGPEFLIYFQGTGAADDSGLPNDRFFAVRPEGSVSTLKIQRTERGDSAVYLCASSPWGEGSYNEQFFGPGTRLTVL.

The chain employs TRBV5-8 and TRBJ1-4; 10 positions agree with TRBD1. Trimming at V came to 2 bases and at J to 8 bases, leaving 6 bases not matched to a gene. The CDR3 length is 15 residues. Germline-derived CDR1 and CDR2 are SGHTS and YDEGEE. The CDR3 protein is CASSFRTGGEEKLFF. The DNA of the CDR3 is TGTGCCAGCAGCTTCAGGACAGGGGGAGAGGAAAAACTGTTTTTT.

The V gene is TRBV5-6, the J gene TRBJ1-4; D might be TRBD1 (5 bases). Trimming took 3 bases from V and 8 from J, leaving 17 bases between them. The CDR3 covers 15 residues. Germline CDR1 is SGHDT and CDR2 is YYEEEE. CDR3 sequence reads: CASSSNGGGGEKLFF. The CDR3 nucleotides are TGTGCCAGCAGCTCAAATGGGGGAGGCGGAGAAAAACTGTTTTTT.

The CDR3 nucleotides read TGTGCCAGCAGCGTAACCTCGGGGTCCTACAATGAGCAGTTCTTC. Residues: CASSVTSGSYNEQFF. The rearrangement links TRBV9 to TRBJ2-1; D is possibly TRBD2 (5 bases). V shed 1 base and J shed 1 base, with 9 bases lying between them. CDR1 SGDLS and CDR2 YYNGEE come from the germline V gene. The CDR3 has 15 residues.

The V call is TRBV5-1, the J call TRBJ2-3; 13 nucleotides match TRBD2. V was clipped by 4 bases and J by 0 bases; unmatched bases: 5. Germline V gives CDR1 SGHRS, CDR2 YFSETQ. This CDR3 is 17 amino acids long. The CDR3 reads CASSPGLAGSSTDTQYF. The CDR3 bases are TGCGCCAGCAGCCCGGGACTAGCGGGGAGTAGCACAGATACGCAGTATTTT.

CDR3 DNA: TGCAGTGCTTTGAGCTCCTACGAGCAGTACTTC. Translating it yields CSALSSYEQYF. This chain joins TRBV20-1 and TRBJ2-7; no clear D. V lost 5 bases and J lost 0, with 5 bases in between. The CDR3 contains 11 residues. Germline V gene sequence: CDR1 DFQATT, CDR2 SNEGSKA (reference sequence).

This clone was detected only a few times. The chain is built from TRBV7-9 and TRBJ2-1; TRBD2 aligns across 9 bases. Germline V CDR1 and CDR2: SEHNR, FQNEAQ (reference sequence). With 5 bases clipped from V and 1 base from J, the junction kept 6 bases outside the gene matches. The CDR3 loop spans 16 amino acids. The CDR3 spells CASSGGAGGSYNEQFF. The CDR3 DNA follows: TGTGCCAGCAGCGGGGGAGCGGGAGGATCCTACAATGAGCAGTTCTTC.

This clone occurred a few times. The chain couples TRBV4-1 to TRBJ1-4; no definite D call. This CDR3 spans 15 amino acids. Deletions cut 0 bases from V and 7 bases from J, with 12 bases between. The germline gives CDR1 MGHRA, CDR2 YSYEKL. The CDR3 protein is CASSQDSSRGEKLFF. The CDR3 DNA is TGCGCCAGCAGCCAAGATAGCAGCCGTGGTGAAAAACTGTTTTTT.

This clone was seen more than once but under ten times. The CDR3 reads CAIRAGQLEAFF. In DNA form, the CDR3 reads TGTGCCATCAGGGCGGGACAGTTAGAAGCTTTCTTT. The chain employs TRBV10-3 and TRBJ1-1, with TRBD1 matching 7 bases. The CDR3 length is 12 residues. V dropped 6 bases and J dropped 8; count of bases not matched to a gene: 6. CDR1 is ENHRY and CDR2 is SYGVKD in the germline V gene.

V is TRBV4-3 and J is TRBJ2-5; 9 bases match TRBD2. Losses at the gene ends were 0 bases for V and 4 bases for J; bases not matched to a gene: 9. The CDR3 covers 17 residues. Germline CDR1 LGHNA, CDR2 YSLEER. The CDR3 loop is CASSQDRRRGGGETQYF. CDR3 DNA: TGCGCCAGCAGCCAAGATCGAAGGCGGGGGGGCGGAGAGACCCAGTACTTC.

The chain uses TRBV7-9 and TRBJ2-5, with 10 nucleotides matching TRBD1. Germline-derived CDR1 and CDR2 are SEHNR and FQNEAQ (reference sequence). After removal of 1 base from V and 2 bases from J, the junction contained 4 bases not matched to a gene. This CDR3 has 16 amino acids. The CDR3 DNA is TGTGCCAGCAGCTTAGGGACAGGGGGAAATCAAGAGACCCAGTACTTC. This codes for CASSLGTGGNQETQYF.

The chain is built from TRBV19 and TRBJ2-7; D is perhaps TRBD1 (5 bases). The CDR3 is 14 amino acids. The ends were cut back, 0 bases at V and 3 bases at J, with 9 bases in the middle. Looked up from germline, CDR1 is LNHDA and CDR2 is SQIVND (reference sequence). Here the CDR3 DNA reads TGTGCCAGTAGTATAGAAGCAGGGAACTACGAGCAGTACTTC. As protein: CASSIEAGNYEQYF.

This chain uses TRBV7-9 with TRBJ1-2, with 8 nucleotides matching TRBD1. Germline V lookup: CDR1 SEHNR, CDR2 FQNEAQ (reference sequence). Unmatched junction bases numbered 7, after V lost 5 bases and J lost 8 bases. This CDR3 contains 13 residues. CDR3 in DNA: TGTGCCAGCAGCGGAGGGACAGGCCAAGGCTACACCTTC. Its protein product is CASSGGTGQGYTF.

On this clone: Other nucleotide sequences in the sample specify the same CDR3. The chain uses TRBV7-9 and TRBJ1-1; no definite D call. The V and J ends lost 0 bases and 4 bases respectively, with 9 bases between them. CDR3 size: 14 residues. CDR1 and CDR2 (germline): SEHNR, FQNEAQ (reference sequence). The CDR3 is CASSLATGGTEAFF. In DNA form, the CDR3 reads TGTGCCAGCAGCTTAGCGACGGGAGGCACTGAAGCTTTCTTT.

The chain joins TRBV9 to TRBJ1-4; D possibly corresponds to TRBD1 (5 bases). Trimming shortened V by 0 bases and J by 8 bases, and 14 bases separated the two germline ends. Germline CDR1 reads SGDLS; CDR2 reads YYNGEE. This CDR3 is 15 amino acids long. The CDR3 is CASSVAGKQEEKLFF. Written as DNA, the CDR3 is TGTGCCAGCAGCGTAGCAGGGAAACAGGAGGAAAAACTGTTTTTT.

The V gene is TRBV29-1, the J gene TRBJ1-3; possibly TRBD1 for D (5 bases). In germline, CDR1 is SQVTM, CDR2 ANQGSEA. V was shortened by 6 bases and J by 7 bases, with 10 bases between the two germline ends. The CDR3 covers 11 residues. For the CDR3, the DNA is TGCAGCGTAAGGGACTGGAACACCATATATTTT. Its protein product is CSVRDWNTIYF.

The rearrangement uses TRBV7-9 and TRBJ2-7, with D maybe TRBD1 (6 bases). Per the germline V gene, CDR1 is SEHNR and CDR2 is FQNEAQ (reference sequence). This CDR3 has 15 amino acids. The V end lost 5 bases, the J end lost 5 bases, and 19 bases lay between the germline ends. The CDR3 protein is CASSPRRGRANEQYF. The CDR3 coding sequence is TGTGCCAGCAGCCCCCGCAGGGGCAGGGCCAACGAGCAGTACTTC.

The genes are TRBV4-2 and TRBJ2-7; D is uncertain. In germline, CDR1 is LGHNA, CDR2 YNFKEQ. Between the trimmed V and J ends, which lost 1 base and 2 bases, there was a span of 6 bases. CDR3 size: 13 residues. The CDR3 DNA is TGTGCCAGCAGCCAAGTAGTCCCCTACGAGCAGTACTTC. Encoded protein: CASSQVVPYEQYF.

The chain joins TRBV5-1 to TRBJ1-3, with 9 bases that match TRBD1. CDR3 length equals 15 residues. With 8 bases clipped from V and 3 bases from J, the junction kept 9 bases outside the gene matches. Germline V gene lookup returns CDR1 SGHRS and CDR2 YFSETQ. CDR3 sequence: CASNRGDRDGNTIYF. The CDR3 DNA reads as TGCGCCAGTAATCGTGGGGACAGGGATGGAAACACCATATATTTT.